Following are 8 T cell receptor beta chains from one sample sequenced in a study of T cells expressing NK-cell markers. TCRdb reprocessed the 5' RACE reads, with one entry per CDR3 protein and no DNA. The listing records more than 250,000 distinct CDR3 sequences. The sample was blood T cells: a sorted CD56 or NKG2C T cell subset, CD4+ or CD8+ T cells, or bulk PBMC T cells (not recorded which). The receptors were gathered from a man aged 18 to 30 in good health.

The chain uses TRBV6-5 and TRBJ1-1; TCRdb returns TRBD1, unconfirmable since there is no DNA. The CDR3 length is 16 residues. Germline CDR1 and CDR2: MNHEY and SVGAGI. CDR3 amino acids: CASSYGRGLVNTEAFF.

This CDR3 reads CASSPRGVGWLAGRNEQFF. This chain joins TRBV9 and TRBJ2-1; as DNA is missing, the TRBD2 call by TCRdb cannot be tested. Per the germline V gene, CDR1 is SGDLS and CDR2 is YYNGEE. CDR3 length: 19 residues.

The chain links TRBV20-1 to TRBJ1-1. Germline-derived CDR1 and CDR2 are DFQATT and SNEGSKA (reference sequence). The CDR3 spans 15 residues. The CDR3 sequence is CSAGTGGRYGTEAFF.

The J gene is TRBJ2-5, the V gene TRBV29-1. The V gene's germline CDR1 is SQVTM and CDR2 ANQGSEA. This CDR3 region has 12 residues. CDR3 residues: CSVSLGQETQYF.

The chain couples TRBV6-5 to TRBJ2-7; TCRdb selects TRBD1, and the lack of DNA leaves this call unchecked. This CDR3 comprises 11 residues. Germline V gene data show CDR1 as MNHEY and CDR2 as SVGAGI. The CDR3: CASSRTDEQYF.

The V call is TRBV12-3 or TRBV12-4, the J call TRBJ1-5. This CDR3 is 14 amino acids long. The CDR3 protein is CASTSPVGGRPQHF.

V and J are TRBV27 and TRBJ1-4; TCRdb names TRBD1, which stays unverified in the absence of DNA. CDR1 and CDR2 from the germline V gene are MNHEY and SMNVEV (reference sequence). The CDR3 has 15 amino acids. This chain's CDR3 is CASSLSDRAREKLFF.

CDR3 region: CASSLASTNEKLFF. The chain is built from TRBV7-9 and TRBJ1-4. The germline V gene has CDR1 SEHNR and CDR2 FQNEAQ (reference sequence). The CDR3 runs 14 residues.